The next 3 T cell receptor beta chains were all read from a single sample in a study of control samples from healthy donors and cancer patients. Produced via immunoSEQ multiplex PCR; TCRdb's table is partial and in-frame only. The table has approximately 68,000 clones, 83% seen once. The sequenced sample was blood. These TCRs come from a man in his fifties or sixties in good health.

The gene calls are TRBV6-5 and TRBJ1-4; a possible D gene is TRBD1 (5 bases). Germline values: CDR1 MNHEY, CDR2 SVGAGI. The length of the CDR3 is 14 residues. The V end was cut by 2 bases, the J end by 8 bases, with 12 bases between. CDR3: CASSYNRRDEKLFF. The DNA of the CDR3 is TGTGCCAGCAGTTACAACAGGAGGGACGAAAAACTGTTTTTT.

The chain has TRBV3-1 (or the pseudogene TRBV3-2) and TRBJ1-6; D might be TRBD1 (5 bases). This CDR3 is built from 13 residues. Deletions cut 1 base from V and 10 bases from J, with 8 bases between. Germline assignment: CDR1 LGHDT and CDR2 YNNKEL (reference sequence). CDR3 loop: CASSQGRVSPLHF. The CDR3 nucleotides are TGTGCCAGCAGCCAAGGCAGGGTATCACCCCTCCACTTT.

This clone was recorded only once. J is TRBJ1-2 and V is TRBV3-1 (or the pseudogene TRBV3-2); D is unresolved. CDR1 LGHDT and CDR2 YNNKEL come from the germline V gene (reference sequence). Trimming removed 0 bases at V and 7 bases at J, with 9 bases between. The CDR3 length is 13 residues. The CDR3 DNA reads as TGTGCCAGCAGCCAAGAGGAAGACTTTGGCTACACCTTC. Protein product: CASSQEEDFGYTF.